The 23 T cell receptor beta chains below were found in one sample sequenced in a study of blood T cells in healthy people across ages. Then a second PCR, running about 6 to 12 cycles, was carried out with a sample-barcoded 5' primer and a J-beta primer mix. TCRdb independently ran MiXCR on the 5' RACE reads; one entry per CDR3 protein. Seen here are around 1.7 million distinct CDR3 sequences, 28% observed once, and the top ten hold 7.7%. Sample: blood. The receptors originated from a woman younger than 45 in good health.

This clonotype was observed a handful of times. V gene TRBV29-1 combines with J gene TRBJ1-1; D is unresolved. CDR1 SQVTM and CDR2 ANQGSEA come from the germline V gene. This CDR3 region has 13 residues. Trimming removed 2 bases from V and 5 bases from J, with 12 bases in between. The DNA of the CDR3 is TGCAGCGTTGAAAGTGGGGTTGGGACTGAAGCTTTCTTT. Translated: CSVESGVGTEAFF.

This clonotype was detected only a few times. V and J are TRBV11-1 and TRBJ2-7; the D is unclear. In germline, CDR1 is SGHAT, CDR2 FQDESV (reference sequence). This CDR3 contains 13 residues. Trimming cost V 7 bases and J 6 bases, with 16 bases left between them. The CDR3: CASNLNTEREQYF. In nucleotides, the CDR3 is TGTGCCAGCAACCTAAATACAGAGCGCGAGCAGTACTTC.

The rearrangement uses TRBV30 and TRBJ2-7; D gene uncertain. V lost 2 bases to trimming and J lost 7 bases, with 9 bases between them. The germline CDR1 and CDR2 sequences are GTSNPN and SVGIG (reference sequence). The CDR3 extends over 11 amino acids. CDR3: CAWSMAREQYF. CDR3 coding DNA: TGTGCCTGGAGTATGGCGAGGGAGCAGTACTTC.

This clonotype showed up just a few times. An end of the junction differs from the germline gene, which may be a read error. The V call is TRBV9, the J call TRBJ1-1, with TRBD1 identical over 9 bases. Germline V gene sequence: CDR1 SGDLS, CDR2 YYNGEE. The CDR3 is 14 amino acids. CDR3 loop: CASGVATGGTEAFF. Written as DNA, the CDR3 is TGTGCCAGCGGCGTAGCGACAGGGGGGACTGAAGCTTTCTTT.

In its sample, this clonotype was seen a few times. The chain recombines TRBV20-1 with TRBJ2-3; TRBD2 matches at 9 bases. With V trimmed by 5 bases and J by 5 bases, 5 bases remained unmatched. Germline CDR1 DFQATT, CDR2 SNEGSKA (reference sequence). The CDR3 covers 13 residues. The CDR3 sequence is CSALSGSLDTQYF. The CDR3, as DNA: TGCAGTGCTCTTAGCGGGAGTCTAGATACGCAGTATTTT.

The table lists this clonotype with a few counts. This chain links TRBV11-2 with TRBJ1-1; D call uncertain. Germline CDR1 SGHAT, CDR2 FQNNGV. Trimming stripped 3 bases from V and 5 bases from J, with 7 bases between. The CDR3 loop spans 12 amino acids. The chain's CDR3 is CASSLRKTEAFF. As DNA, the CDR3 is TGTGCCAGCAGCTTGCGCAAGACTGAAGCTTTCTTT.

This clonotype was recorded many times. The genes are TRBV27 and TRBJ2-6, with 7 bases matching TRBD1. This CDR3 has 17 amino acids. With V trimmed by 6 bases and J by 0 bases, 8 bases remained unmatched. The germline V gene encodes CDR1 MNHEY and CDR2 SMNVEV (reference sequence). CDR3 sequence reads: CASSQGQFSSGANVLTF. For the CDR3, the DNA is TGTGCCAGCAGCCAGGGACAGTTCTCCTCTGGGGCCAACGTCCTGACTTTC.

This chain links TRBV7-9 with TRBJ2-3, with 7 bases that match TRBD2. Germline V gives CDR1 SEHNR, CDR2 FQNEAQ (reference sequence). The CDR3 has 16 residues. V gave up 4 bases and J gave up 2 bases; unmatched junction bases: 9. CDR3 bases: TGTGCCAGCAGCTCCGGCCGAGCGGGGTACACAGATACGCAGTATTTT. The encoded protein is CASSSGRAGYTDTQYF.

CDR3: CSATTGNTEAFF. The CDR3 DNA is TGCAGCGCCACAACAGGGAACACTGAAGCTTTCTTT. The chain has TRBV29-1 and TRBJ1-1; possibly TRBD1 for D (5 bases). V gave up 7 bases and J gave up 1 base, with 10 bases separating them. Germline V CDR1 and CDR2: SQVTM, ANQGSEA. The CDR3 loop spans 12 amino acids.

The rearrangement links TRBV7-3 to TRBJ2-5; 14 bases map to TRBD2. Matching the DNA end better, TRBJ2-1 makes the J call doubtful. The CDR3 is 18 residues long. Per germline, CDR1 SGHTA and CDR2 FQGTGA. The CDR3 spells CASSPQGLAGVTQETQFF. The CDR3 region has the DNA TGTGCCAGCAGTCCCCAGGGACTAGCGGGGGTGACCCAAGAGACCCAGTTCTTC.

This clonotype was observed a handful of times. CDR3 amino acids: CSVTGGSSTDTQYF. In nucleotides, the CDR3 is TGCAGCGTTACCGGGGGTTCTAGCACAGATACGCAGTATTTT. The chain links TRBV29-1 to TRBJ2-3, with a possible D match to TRBD2 (6 bases). This CDR3 is built from 14 residues. Germline V gene data show CDR1 as SQVTM and CDR2 as ANQGSEA. V was pared by 5 bases and J by 0 bases, with 12 bases between.

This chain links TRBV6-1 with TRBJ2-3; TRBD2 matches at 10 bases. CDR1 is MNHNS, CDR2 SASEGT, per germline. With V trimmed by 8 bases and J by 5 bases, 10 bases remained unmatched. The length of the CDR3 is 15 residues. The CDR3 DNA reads TGTGCCAGCGGAAGCGGGGGGGGCGGCATAGATACGCAGTATTTT. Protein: CASGSGGGGIDTQYF.

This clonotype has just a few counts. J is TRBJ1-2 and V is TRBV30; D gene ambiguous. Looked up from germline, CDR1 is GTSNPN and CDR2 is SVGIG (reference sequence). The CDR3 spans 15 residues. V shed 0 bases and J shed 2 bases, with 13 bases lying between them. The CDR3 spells CAWSVGVGPNYGYTF. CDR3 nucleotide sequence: TGTGCCTGGAGTGTAGGTGTTGGACCGAACTATGGCTACACCTTC.

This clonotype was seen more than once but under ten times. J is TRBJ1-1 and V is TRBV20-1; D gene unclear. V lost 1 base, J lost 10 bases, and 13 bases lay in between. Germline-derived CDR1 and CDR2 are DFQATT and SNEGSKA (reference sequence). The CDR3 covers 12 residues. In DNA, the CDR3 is TGCAGTGCTAGAGGGGATTTCTTGGGAGCTTTCTTT. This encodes CSARGDFLGAFF.

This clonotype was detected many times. The CDR3 nucleotides read TGTGCCAGCAGTTTTCAGACAGACTCCTACGAGCAGTACTTC. This translates into CASSFQTDSYEQYF. The chain couples TRBV12-3 or TRBV12-4 to TRBJ2-7, with D possibly matching TRBD1 (5 bases). The CDR3 spans 14 residues. Trimming removed 3 bases from V and 0 bases from J, with 9 bases in between.

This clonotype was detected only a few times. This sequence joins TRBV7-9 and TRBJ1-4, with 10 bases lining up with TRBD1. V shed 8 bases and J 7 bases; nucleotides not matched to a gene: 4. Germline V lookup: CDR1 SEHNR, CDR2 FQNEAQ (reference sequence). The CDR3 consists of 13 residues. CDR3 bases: TGTGCCAGCGGGGGGACAGGGGTTGAAAAACTGTTTTTT. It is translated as CASGGTGVEKLFF.

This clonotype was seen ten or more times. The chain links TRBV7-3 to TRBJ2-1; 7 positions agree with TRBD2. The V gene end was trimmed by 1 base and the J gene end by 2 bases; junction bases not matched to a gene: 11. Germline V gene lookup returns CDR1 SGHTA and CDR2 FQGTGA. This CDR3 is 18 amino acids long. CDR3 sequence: CASSLIGLAGSTYNEQFF. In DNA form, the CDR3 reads TGTGCCAGCAGCTTAATTGGGTTAGCGGGTTCTACCTACAATGAGCAGTTCTTC.

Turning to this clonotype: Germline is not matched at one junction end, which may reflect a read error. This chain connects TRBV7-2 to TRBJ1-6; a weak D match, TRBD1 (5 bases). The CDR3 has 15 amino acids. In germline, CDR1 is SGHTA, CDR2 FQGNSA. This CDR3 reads CASSLAEGPNSPLNF. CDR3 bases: TGTGCCAGCAGCTTAGCGGAGGGACCTAATTCACCCCTCAACTTT.

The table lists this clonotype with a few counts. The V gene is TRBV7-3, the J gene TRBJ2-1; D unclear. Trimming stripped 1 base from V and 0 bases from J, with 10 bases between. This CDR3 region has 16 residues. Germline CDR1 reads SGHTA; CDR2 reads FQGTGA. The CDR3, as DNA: TGTGCCAGCAGCTTAAACAGACCTAGCTCCTACAATGAGCAGTTCTTC. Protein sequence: CASSLNRPSSYNEQFF.

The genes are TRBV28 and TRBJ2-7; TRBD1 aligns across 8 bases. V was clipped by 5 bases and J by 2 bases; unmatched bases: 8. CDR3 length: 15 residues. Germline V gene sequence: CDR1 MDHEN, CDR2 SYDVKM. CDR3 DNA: TGTGCCAGCAGTCGATCAGGGGGCCCTACCTACGAGCAGTACTTC. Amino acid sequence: CASSRSGGPTYEQYF.

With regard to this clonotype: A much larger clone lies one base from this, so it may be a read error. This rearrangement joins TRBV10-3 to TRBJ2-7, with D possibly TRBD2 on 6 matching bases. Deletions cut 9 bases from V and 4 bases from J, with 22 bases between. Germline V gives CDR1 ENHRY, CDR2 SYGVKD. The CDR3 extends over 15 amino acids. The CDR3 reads CAIRATNGRQYEQYF. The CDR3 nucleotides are TGTGCCATTCGGGCGACTAACGGGAGACAGTACGAGCAGTACTTC.

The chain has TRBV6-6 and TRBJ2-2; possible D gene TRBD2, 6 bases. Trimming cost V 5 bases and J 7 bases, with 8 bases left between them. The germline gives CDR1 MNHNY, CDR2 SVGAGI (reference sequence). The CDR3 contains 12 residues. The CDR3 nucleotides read TGTGCCAGCAGTGGCGGGGTCGGGGAGCTGTTTTTT. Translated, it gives CASSGGVGELFF.

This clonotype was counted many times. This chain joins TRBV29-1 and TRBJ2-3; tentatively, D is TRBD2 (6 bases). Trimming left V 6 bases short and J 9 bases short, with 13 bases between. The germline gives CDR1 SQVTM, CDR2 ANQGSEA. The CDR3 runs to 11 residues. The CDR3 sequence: CSVRHGGTQYF. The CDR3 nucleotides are TGCAGCGTCCGACATGGGGGGACGCAGTATTTT.